The rows below give T cell receptor beta chains drawn from one sample of a study of TIL therapy for anti-PD-1-resistant metastatic lung cancer. This table comes from immunoSEQ multiplex PCR, and its TCRdb copy is limited to in-frame clones, with some not included. Among 15,000 to 20,000 clones listed, 80% to 90% were seen once. The source material was blood, sampled at baseline. The receptor set was obtained from a person aged 25 to 85 with non-small cell lung cancer. CDR3s include the opening cysteine and the closing phenylalanine or tryptophan. The D gene is left open where the match is weak. Clone size is stated in some rows and not others, as once, few, many or a class when expanded.

cdr3_aa cdr3_nt clone_size j_call d_call v_call
CASSQDTETGDEKLFF TGCGCCAGCAGCCAAGATACGGAGACAGGGGATGAAAAACTGTTTTTT - TRBJ1-4 TRBD1 TRBV4-3
CASSVSGGGNEQFF TGTGCCAGCAGCGTTAGCGGGGGGGGCAATGAGCAGTTCTTC few TRBJ2-1 TRBD2 TRBV7-3
CASSLGLAGPYNEQFF TGTGCCAGCAGTTTAGGGCTAGCGGGCCCCTACAATGAGCAGTTCTTC - TRBJ2-1 TRBD2 TRBV27
CASSPGPFDTEAFF TGTGCCAGTAGTCCAGGACCCTTTGACACTGAAGCTTTCTTT - TRBJ1-1 - TRBV19
CASSSGMNTEAFF TGTGCCAGCAGTTCCGGGATGAACACTGAAGCTTTCTTT few TRBJ1-1 - TRBV2
CASSWVAGEGRNEQFF TGTGCCAGCAGCTGGGTAGCGGGAGAAGGGAGGAATGAGCAGTTCTTC - TRBJ2-1 TRBD2 TRBV7-3
CASSTTGGYTF TGTGCCAGCAGCACAACCGGCGGCTACACCTTC few TRBJ1-2 - TRBV7-9
CASSEGPANYGYTF TGCGCCAGCAGCGAAGGTCCAGCTAACTATGGCTACACCTTC few TRBJ1-2 - TRBV5-1
CASSLVDSGANVLTF TGTGCCAGCAGCTTGGTGGACTCTGGGGCCAACGTCCTGACTTTC - TRBJ2-6 - TRBV5-4
CASSETNYGYTF TGTGCCAGCAGCGAAACTAACTATGGCTACACCTTC - TRBJ1-2 - TRBV7-9
CASQKQGVNTEAFF TGTGCCAGCCAAAAACAGGGGGTGAACACTGAAGCTTTCTTT - TRBJ1-1 TRBD1 TRBV25-1
CASSTPGLYNEQFF TGTGCCAGTAGTACCCCCGGACTCTACAATGAGCAGTTCTTC - TRBJ2-1 - TRBV19
CSVEDLGGEAFF TGCAGCGTTGAAGATCTGGGGGGGGAAGCTTTCTTT once TRBJ1-1 - TRBV29-1
CASSLNPAYEQYF TGCGCCAGCAGCTTGAACCCTGCCTACGAGCAGTACTTC - TRBJ2-7 - TRBV5-1
CAWSSGSDLGQPQHF TGTGCCTGGAGCTCGGGGTCTGACCTTGGGCAGCCCCAGCATTTT - TRBJ1-5 - TRBV30
CASSLPGDRTGNTIYF TGTGCCAGCAGCTTACCTGGGGACAGGACAGGAAACACCATATATTTT - TRBJ1-3 TRBD1 TRBV5-6
CAWSASGAETQYF TGTGCCTGGAGTGCCAGCGGGGCGGAGACCCAGTACTTC - TRBJ2-5 TRBD2 TRBV30
CASSFRRNTDTQYF TGTGCCAGCAGTTTCCGTCGGAACACAGATACGCAGTATTTT - TRBJ2-3 - TRBV2
CASSSRTGTGGNEQFF TGTGCCAGCAGCTCCCGAACCGGGACAGGGGGCAATGAGCAGTTCTTC - TRBJ2-1 TRBD1 TRBV5-6
CASSAQGVLQETQYF TGTGCCAGCAGCGCACAGGGGGTGTTACAAGAGACCCAGTACTTC - TRBJ2-5 TRBD1 TRBV9
CASRKYVTGGPSWDTQYF TGTGCCAGTAGAAAGTATGTCACGGGGGGGCCCTCCTGGGATACGCAGTATTTT - TRBJ2-3 TRBD2 TRBV19
CASSTPDRGRSEAFF TGTGCCAGTAGTACCCCCGATAGGGGGAGGTCTGAAGCTTTCTTT - TRBJ1-1 - TRBV19
CASSDPFTGPSSYEQYF TGTGCCAGCAGTGATCCCTTTACGGGACCGAGCTCCTACGAGCAGTACTTC - TRBJ2-7 - TRBV28
CASSPSEGPTYGYTF TGCGCCAGCAGTCCAAGTGAGGGACCTACCTATGGCTACACCTTC - TRBJ1-2 - TRBV4-1
CASSVGTENTGELFF TGTGCCAGCAGCGTAGGGACAGAGAACACCGGGGAGCTGTTTTTT - TRBJ2-2 - TRBV9
CASSLGVDNTGELFF TGCGCCAGCAGCCTGGGGGTAGACAACACCGGGGAGCTGTTTTTT - TRBJ2-2 - TRBV5-1
CASSQGQGAGPYGYTF TGCGCCAGCAGCCAAGGGCAGGGGGCAGGACCCTATGGCTACACCTTC few TRBJ1-2 TRBD1 TRBV4-1
CASSSRGYGYTF TGTGCCAGCAGTTCCAGGGGGTATGGCTACACCTTC - TRBJ1-2 TRBD1 TRBV28
CAISESVAAYTGELFF TGTGCCATCAGTGAGTCTGTGGCAGCTTACACCGGGGAGCTGTTTTTT - TRBJ2-2 - TRBV10-3
CAGQGNTGELFF TGTGCGGGACAGGGAAACACCGGGGAGCTGTTTTTT once TRBJ2-2 TRBD1 TRBV10-3
CASSPGTLQETQYF TGTGCCAGCAGCCCCGGGACTTTACAAGAGACCCAGTACTTC - TRBJ2-5 - TRBV5-4
CASSSGQENYGYTF TGTGCCAGCAGCTCGGGACAGGAAAACTATGGCTACACCTTC - TRBJ1-2 TRBD1 TRBV5-5
CASSELALAGYNEQFF TGTGCCAGCAGTGAATTGGCACTAGCGGGGTACAATGAGCAGTTCTTC - TRBJ2-1 TRBD2 TRBV25-1
CASSNSAGANTEAFF TGTGCCAGCTCGAACAGTGCAGGGGCGAACACTGAAGCTTTCTTT - TRBJ1-1 - TRBV18
CASSVDMGIGKAFF TGTGCCAGCAGTGTCGATATGGGGATTGGTAAGGCTTTCTTT - TRBJ1-1 - TRBV6-4
CASRQGLDNEQFF TGTGCCAGCCGCCAAGGACTTGACAATGAGCAGTTCTTC - TRBJ2-1 - TRBV18
CSVGRSGSETQYF TGCAGCGTTGGTCGAAGTGGTTCGGAGACCCAGTACTTC - TRBJ2-5 - TRBV29-1